This T cell receptor beta chain is drawn from a study of shared clonotypes between healthy human individuals. Background on the study: The donors, two women and a few men, were aged 18 to 49.

Some clones are missing from TCRdb's copy, which holds only in-frame ones; the method was immunoSEQ multiplex PCR. This repertoire shows approximately 1,500,000 clones, roughly 96% found once; its top ten account for about 1.2%. Germline V CDR1 and CDR2: LNHDA, SQIVND (reference sequence). This CDR3 comprises 13 residues. The V and J ends lost 4 bases and 7 bases, in that order; junction bases with no gene match: 3. None of the donors, who were healthy HIV-negative adults, had recently had acute infections or vaccinations. Within Nashville, Tennessee resided all donors, each a Caucasian adult. Findings and limits, study-wide: Generally, estimated richness proved larger in naive subsets than it did in memory subsets.

Turning to this clone: Its antigen is still unknown.

The clonotype comes from a man in his thirties or forties in good health. Sequencing input: naive CD4+ T cells sorted from blood. Stated subset: CD45RA+ positively selected. The V gene is TRBV19, the J gene TRBJ1-5, with TRBD1 matching 8 bases. The CDR3 region is CASSTDRGQPQHF. DNA of the CDR3: TGTGCCAGTAGTACCGACAGGGGACAGCCCCAGCATTTT.